A single sample is the source of the 27 T cell receptor beta chains below, sequenced in a study of blood T cell repertoires in COVID-19. This table comes from immunoSEQ multiplex PCR, and its TCRdb copy is limited to in-frame clones, with some not included. The sample lists about 180,000 clones; around four fifths were seen once. Sequencing used peripheral blood. The receptors come from a man between 65 and 85 years old with active or convalescent COVID-19.

This clone was counted a single time. J is TRBJ2-3 and V is TRBV5-8; possible D gene TRBD1, 6 bases. The CDR3 has 16 residues. Germline loops: CDR1 SGHTS, CDR2 YDEGEE. V was clipped by 4 bases and J by 0 bases, with 15 bases between them. This CDR3 reads CASSPNWGPSTDTQYF. For the CDR3, the DNA is TGTGCCAGCAGCCCAAACTGGGGGCCTAGCACAGATACGCAGTATTTT. The complete variable domain, with remaining parts taken from reference TRBV5-8 and TRBJ2-3, reads EAGVTQSPTHLIKTRGQQATLRCSPISGHTSVYWYQQALGLGLQFLLWYDEGEERNRGNFPPRFSGRQFPNYSSELNVNALELEDSALYLCASSPNWGPSTDTQYFGPGTRLTVL.

The chain recombines TRBV25-1 with TRBJ1-4; 8 bases line up with TRBD1. This CDR3 spans 16 amino acids. The germline V gene has CDR1 MGHDK and CDR2 SYGVNS. Unmatched junction bases numbered 11, after V lost 4 bases and J lost 7 bases. In DNA form, the CDR3 reads TGTGCCAGCAGTGGGACAGGGCTCCCTCTGACTGAAAAACTGTTTTTT. This codes for CASSGTGLPLTEKLFF.

The chain combines TRBV27 with TRBJ2-2, with 9 bases identical to TRBD2. Germline CDR1 and CDR2: MNHEY and SMNVEV (reference sequence). V gave up 2 bases and J gave up 8 bases; unmatched junction bases: 6. CDR3 length: 15 residues. The CDR3: CASSLMAGGLGELFF. CDR3 sequence (DNA): TGTGCCAGCAGTTTAATGGCGGGGGGGCTTGGGGAGCTGTTTTTT.

V usage is TRBV4-1 and J usage is TRBJ1-2; 9 bases line up with TRBD1. The CDR3 extends over 14 amino acids. J gave up 8 bases and V 4 bases, and 8 bases lay outside the gene matches. Looked up from germline, CDR1 is MGHRA and CDR2 is YSYEKL. The CDR3: CASSPQPGQGGYTF. In DNA, the CDR3 is TGCGCCAGCAGCCCCCAGCCGGGACAGGGAGGCTACACCTTC.

This clone occurred a few times. The chain has TRBV5-1 and TRBJ2-5; 10 bases map to TRBD1. This CDR3 region has 16 residues. Germline V gene sequence: CDR1 SGHRS, CDR2 YFSETQ. V lost 9 bases to trimming and J lost 5 bases; unmatched junction nucleotides: 16. CDR3 protein: CATKPRDRGPGETQYF. As DNA, the CDR3 is TGCGCCACAAAACCTCGGGACAGGGGCCCTGGGGAGACCCAGTACTTC.

The J gene is TRBJ1-6, the V gene TRBV30; TRBD1 might be the D (5 bases). The CDR3 has 12 residues. V lost 6 bases, J lost 9 bases, and 12 bases lay in between. Germline V gene sequence: CDR1 GTSNPN, CDR2 SVGIG (reference sequence). The chain's CDR3 is CACRDVGSPLHF. CDR3 in DNA: TGTGCCTGCAGGGATGTGGGTTCACCCCTCCACTTT.

Of note for this clone: A read error may account for a junction end that differs from germline. This rearrangement joins TRBV6-4 to TRBJ1-2, with TRBD1 matching 8 bases. There are 14 residues in the CDR3. Germline values: CDR1 MRHNA, CDR2 SNTAGT. The CDR3 DNA sequence: TGTGCCAGCAGTATTGGACAGGGTTCGTATGGCTACATCTTC. Translating gives CASSIGQGSYGYIF.

The chain couples TRBV5-1 to TRBJ2-2, with a weak D call TRBD1 (6 bases). The ends were cut back, 2 bases at V and 1 base at J, with 9 bases in the middle. CDR1 is SGHRS, CDR2 YFSETQ, per germline. The CDR3 has 15 residues. The CDR3 here is CASSLQGLNTGELFF. The CDR3 nucleotides are TGCGCCAGCAGCTTACAGGGCCTGAACACCGGGGAGCTGTTTTTT.

This clone was counted a few times. In DNA form, the CDR3 reads TGTGCCAGTAGTAACGGACCCTCGGGGGGTTGGTATAGCAATCAGCCCCAGCATTTT. This sequence encodes CASSNGPSGGWYSNQPQHF. V usage is TRBV19 and J usage is TRBJ1-5, with a possible D match to TRBD1 (5 bases). Between the trimmed V and J ends, which lost 4 bases and 0 bases, there was a span of 22 bases. Germline V gives CDR1 LNHDA, CDR2 SQIVND (reference sequence). The CDR3 consists of 19 residues.

The chain employs TRBV7-2 and TRBJ1-2; D not resolved. V lost 7 bases to trimming and J lost 4 bases, with 16 bases between them. Germline lookup yields CDR1 SGHTA and CDR2 FQGNSA. This CDR3 is built from 14 residues. The CDR3 here is CASNSWEGAYGYTF. DNA for the CDR3: TGTGCCAGCAACAGCTGGGAGGGAGCCTATGGCTACACCTTC.

This clone was detected a few times. The chain employs TRBV10-3 and TRBJ1-2; maybe TRBD1 (6 bases). V was pared by 2 bases and J by 7 bases, with 11 bases between. The CDR3 is 13 amino acids. Germline V gives CDR1 ENHRY, CDR2 SYGVKD. Here the CDR3 reads CAISERDKVGYTF. The CDR3, as DNA: TGTGCCATCAGTGAGAGGGACAAAGTTGGCTACACCTTC.

This chain uses TRBV5-1 with TRBJ2-1; the D gene is possibly TRBD2 (6 bases). Germline assignment: CDR1 SGHRS and CDR2 YFSETQ. CDR3 length equals 16 residues. V lost 4 bases to trimming and J lost 0 bases, with 14 bases between them. CDR3 nucleotides: TGCGCCAGCAGCGTTTTAGCGGCCAGCTCCTACAATGAGCAGTTCTTC. It encodes CASSVLAASSYNEQFF.

The genes are TRBV7-2 and TRBJ1-2; no clear D. The CDR3 length is 13 residues. CDR1 is SGHTA and CDR2 is FQGNSA in the germline V gene. Trimming removed 5 bases from V and 2 bases from J, with 9 bases in between. CDR3 amino acids: CASSGSGNYGYTF. CDR3 nucleotides: TGTGCCAGCAGCGGATCGGGAAACTATGGCTACACCTTC.

V usage is TRBV19 and J usage is TRBJ1-1; no clear D. Trimming pared 3 bases from V and 0 bases from J, leaving 8 bases between. Per germline, CDR1 LNHDA and CDR2 SQIVND (reference sequence). This CDR3 is 14 amino acids long. DNA of the CDR3: TGTGCCAGTAGTATTAGCCTGTTGAACACTGAAGCTTTCTTT. The encoded protein is CASSISLLNTEAFF.

The chain uses TRBV27 and TRBJ2-2, with D possibly TRBD1 on 6 matching bases. Germline V gene sequence: CDR1 MNHEY, CDR2 SMNVEV (reference sequence). This CDR3 comprises 14 residues. DNA of the CDR3: TGTGACCACCCCGCGGACAGTAAGGTCGGGGAGCTGTTTTTT. Translated, it gives CDHPADSKVGELFF.

This clone was detected only once. The chain has TRBV5-1 and TRBJ2-6; D unclear. The CDR3 spans 16 residues. Germline CDR1 is SGHRS and CDR2 is YFSETQ. V was pared by 3 bases and J by 0 bases, with 10 bases between. CDR3: CASSSAGDSGANVLTF. The CDR3 nucleotides are TGCGCCAGCAGCTCGGCAGGTGACTCTGGGGCCAACGTCCTGACTTTC.

This chain joins TRBV7-9 and TRBJ1-2; D is uncertain. CDR3 length: 14 amino acids. Germline values: CDR1 SEHNR, CDR2 FQNEAQ (reference sequence). V was trimmed by 2 bases and J by 4 bases, leaving 11 bases between them. The CDR3, as DNA: TGTGCCAGCAGCTTAATGAGCTTTACCTATGGCTACACCTTC. This translates into CASSLMSFTYGYTF. Complete variable domain (other parts from reference TRBV7-9 and TRBJ1-2): DTGVSQNPRHKITKRGQNVTFRCDPISEHNRLYWYRQTLGQGPEFLTYFQNEAQLEKSRLLSDRFSAERPKGSFSTLEIQRTEQGDSAMYLCASSLMSFTYGYTFGSGTRLTVV.

This clone was seen a handful of times. V gene TRBV28 combines with J gene TRBJ1-2; D gene uncertain. Trimming shortened V by 6 bases and J by 2 bases, and 10 bases separated the two germline ends. Germline V gene lookup returns CDR1 MDHEN and CDR2 SYDVKM. This CDR3 has 13 residues. For the CDR3, the DNA is TGTGCCAGCAGGGAGGACGGCAACTATGGCTACACCTTC. Translation: CASREDGNYGYTF.

This clone came up once. The chain links TRBV7-9 to TRBJ2-7, with 9 bases lining up with TRBD1. V shed 3 bases and J 2 bases; nucleotides not matched to a gene: 5. Germline-derived CDR1 and CDR2 are SEHNR and FQNEAQ (reference sequence). The CDR3 extends over 15 amino acids. This CDR3 is CASSFGQGFPYEQYF. CDR3 bases: TGTGCCAGCAGCTTCGGACAGGGGTTTCCCTACGAGCAGTACTTC.

The chain carries TRBV7-8 and TRBJ1-3, with D perhaps matching TRBD1 (5 bases). V was shortened by 4 bases and J by 4 bases, with 11 bases between the two germline ends. This CDR3 region has 14 residues. CDR1 SGHVS and CDR2 FQNEAQ come from the germline V gene. CDR3 DNA sequence: TGTGCCAGCAGCTGGGGGGGTTCGGGAAACACCATATATTTT. Translated: CASSWGGSGNTIYF.

J is TRBJ1-6 and V is TRBV7-9; D unresolved. Germline values: CDR1 SEHNR, CDR2 FQNEAQ (reference sequence). This CDR3 spans 13 amino acids. Trimming removed 3 bases at V and 7 bases at J, with 7 bases between. CDR3 coding DNA: TGTGCCAGCAGCTTGGAGGCCAATTCACCCCTCCACTTT. This gives the protein CASSLEANSPLHF.

The V call is TRBV9, the J call TRBJ1-5; 8 bases are a match to TRBD1. The CDR3 spans 18 residues. CDR1 is SGDLS and CDR2 is YYNGEE in the germline V gene. V was pared by 0 bases and J by 7 bases, with 15 bases of the junction left unmatched. DNA of the CDR3: TGTGCCAGCAGCGTAGGTGGCCGGGGGCAGGGGGCAGGGCAGCCCCAGCATTTT. Translated: CASSVGGRGQGAGQPQHF.

The chain combines TRBV5-4 with TRBJ2-5; 15 bases line up with TRBD2. The V segment lost 2 bases and the J segment 5 bases; nucleotides outside the gene matches: 10. The CDR3 covers 18 residues. Per the germline V gene, CDR1 is SGHNT and CDR2 is YYREEE (reference sequence). The CDR3 loop reads CASSFLGLAGGPGETQYF. The CDR3 DNA reads TGTGCCAGCAGCTTTTTAGGACTAGCGGGAGGGCCGGGGGAGACCCAGTACTTC. Combining the CDR3 with reference TRBV5-4 and TRBJ2-5 gives the whole variable domain ETGVTQSPTHLIKTRGQQVTLRCSSQSGHNTVSWYQQALGQGPQFIFQYYREEENGRGNFPPRFSGLQFPNYSSELNVNALELDDSALYLCASSFLGLAGGPGETQYFGPGTRLLVL.

CDR3 in DNA: TGTGCCAGCAGCTTAGTCGGAGATCAGCCCCAGCATTTT. It codes for CASSLVGDQPQHF. This chain joins TRBV7-6 and TRBJ1-5; D ambiguous. V gave up 1 base and J gave up 5 bases, with 6 bases separating them. Germline values: CDR1 SGHVS, CDR2 FNYEAQ. The CDR3 is made up of 13 amino acids.

The chain couples TRBV5-1 to TRBJ2-1; 7 bases map to TRBD2. Trimming removed 0 bases from V and 5 bases from J; junction bases left unmatched: 5. Germline CDR1 is SGHRS and CDR2 is YFSETQ. The length of the CDR3 is 15 residues. The CDR3 DNA follows: TGCGCCAGCAGCTTGGGTCTAGCGGAGAACAATGAGCAGTTCTTC. It yields the protein CASSLGLAENNEQFF.

The rearrangement joins TRBV10-3 to TRBJ1-2, with TRBD1 matching over 9 bases. With V trimmed by 10 bases and J by 5 bases, 8 bases remained unmatched. CDR1 ENHRY and CDR2 SYGVKD come from the germline V gene. The CDR3 runs 13 residues. As DNA, the CDR3 is TGTGCCACTAGGGACAGGGAAGGGTATGGCTACACCTTC. This sequence encodes CATRDREGYGYTF.

V and J are TRBV29-1 and TRBJ1-2; D is perhaps TRBD1 (6 bases). V was trimmed by 4 bases and J by 5 bases, leaving 14 bases between them. Germline V gene data show CDR1 as SQVTM and CDR2 as ANQGSEA. The CDR3 runs 13 residues. The CDR3 is CSVAERRGYGYTF. DNA of the CDR3: TGCAGCGTTGCAGAGCGAAGGGGGTATGGCTACACCTTC.